The 20 T cell receptor beta chains in this list originate from one sample, sequenced in a study of T-cell memory formation after mild COVID-19. Each CDR3 protein gets one entry after TCRdb re-called the 5' RACE reads with MiXCR. The sample has around 180,000 distinct CDR3 sequences; approximately 16% are singletons. Sequenced sample: PBMCs or a T cell subset sorted from them (not recorded which). The origin of the receptors is an adult woman who had mild COVID-19 (a few samples of this study predate the infection). Cell type and time point are not known.

This clonotype was observed a few times. The J gene is TRBJ1-1, the V gene TRBV4-1, with D maybe TRBD1 (5 bases). Trimming removed 3 bases at V and 8 bases at J, with 22 bases between. The CDR3 sequence is 16 residues long. Germline values: CDR1 MGHRA, CDR2 YSYEKL. The CDR3 spells CASSHPRRGIGGEAFF. The CDR3 nucleotides read TGCGCCAGCAGCCATCCGCGGAGGGGTATCGGAGGGGAAGCTTTCTTT.

The table lists this clonotype with many counts. The rearrangement uses TRBV4-2 and TRBJ2-5; 8 positions match TRBD2. V was clipped by 3 bases and J by 3 bases; unmatched bases: 0. Germline assignment: CDR1 LGHNA and CDR2 YNFKEQ. The CDR3 loop spans 13 amino acids. The CDR3 DNA reads as TGTGCCAGCAGCCAGACTAGCGAAGAGACCCAGTACTTC. Protein sequence: CASSQTSEETQYF.

The genes are TRBV7-9 and TRBJ2-3, with TRBD1 matching 8 bases. This CDR3 spans 16 amino acids. Germline-derived CDR1 and CDR2 are SEHNR and FQNEAQ (reference sequence). V lost 5 bases, J lost 4 bases, and 11 bases stayed unmatched. CDR3 sequence (DNA): TGTGCCAGCAGCATAACAGGGGGTTCACGCCCAGATACGCAGTATTTT. Translated: CASSITGGSRPDTQYF.

This clonotype was detected many times. The J gene is TRBJ2-3, the V gene TRBV9, with TRBD2 identical over 7 bases. After removal of 2 bases from V and 5 bases from J, the junction contained 8 bases not matched to a gene. This CDR3 region has 15 residues. CDR1 is SGDLS, CDR2 YYNGEE, per germline. The DNA of the CDR3 is TGTGCCAGCAGCGTCTCGACGGGAGGACGAGATACGCAGTATTTT. Its protein product is CASSVSTGGRDTQYF. Combining the CDR3 with reference TRBV9 and TRBJ2-3 gives the whole variable domain DSGVTQTPKHLITATGQRVTLRCSPRSGDLSVYWYQQSLDQGLQFLIQYYNGEERAKGNILERFSAQQFPDLHSELNLSSLELGDSALYFCASSVSTGGRDTQYFGPGTRLTVL.

This clonotype was observed a handful of times. The rearrangement uses TRBV18 and TRBJ1-1; possible D gene TRBD1, 5 bases. This CDR3 is built from 13 residues. Looked up from germline, CDR1 is KGHSH and CDR2 is LQKENI. Trimming stripped 3 bases from V and 7 bases from J, with 12 bases between. CDR3 amino acids: CASSPTGDYEAFF. CDR3 DNA: TGTGCCAGCTCACCGACCGGGGACTATGAAGCTTTCTTT.

The rearrangement links TRBV12-3 or TRBV12-4 to TRBJ2-6; D not resolved. This CDR3 has 13 amino acids. V was pared by 4 bases and J by 0 bases, with 1 base between. CDR3 in DNA: TGTGCCAGCAGTTACTCTGGGGCCAACGTCCTGACTTTC. Its translation: CASSYSGANVLTF.

The J gene is TRBJ2-3, the V gene TRBV29-1, with unresolved D. V was clipped by 5 bases and J by 5 bases, with 5 bases between them. Germline loops: CDR1 SQVTM, CDR2 ANQGSEA. This CDR3 has 10 residues. The CDR3 spells CSVSVDTQYF. The CDR3 nucleotides read TGCAGCGTTTCTGTAGATACGCAGTATTTT.

V is TRBV6-5 and J is TRBJ1-1, with 8 bases matching TRBD1. Germline lookup yields CDR1 MNHEY and CDR2 SVGAGI. After removal of 6 bases from V and 1 base from J, the junction contained 7 bases not matched to a gene. This CDR3 has 15 residues. The CDR3 nucleotides are TGTGCCAGCAGATATGACAGGGGTGGGAACACTGAAGCTTTCTTT. It encodes CASRYDRGGNTEAFF.

This clonotype was recorded many times. The chain carries TRBV5-1 and TRBJ1-1; 9 bases fit TRBD1. The V and J ends lost 2 bases and 5 bases, in that order; junction bases with no gene match: 10. The CDR3 is made up of 16 amino acids. Looked up from germline, CDR1 is SGHRS and CDR2 is YFSETQ. In nucleotides, the CDR3 is TGCGCCAGCAGCTTCCAGGGACAGGGCTTAGGGACTGAAGCTTTCTTT. It yields the protein CASSFQGQGLGTEAFF.

The chain combines TRBV12-3 or TRBV12-4 with TRBJ2-1, with D hard to call. The germline V and J ends were trimmed by 6 bases and 10 bases, with 19 bases remaining between them. The CDR3 runs to 14 residues. CDR3 in DNA: TGTGCCAGCAGCCCCCCTCTTTCTTATGGGGAGCAGTTCTTC. The encoded protein is CASSPPLSYGEQFF.

This clonotype was seen a handful of times. The chain joins TRBV12-3 or TRBV12-4 to TRBJ2-7; TRBD2 might be the D (6 bases). V lost 1 base, J lost 6 bases, and 13 bases lay in between. The CDR3 loop spans 14 amino acids. The CDR3 DNA sequence: TGTGCCAGCAGTTTAGGCGCGGCCGGGGGCGAGCAGTACTTC. This codes for CASSLGAAGGEQYF.

The CDR3 reads CATSRDWTYEQYF. In nucleotides, the CDR3 is TGTGCCACCAGCAGAGATTGGACTTACGAGCAGTACTTC. V gene TRBV15 combines with J gene TRBJ2-7, with D tentatively TRBD2 (5 bases). Per the germline V gene, CDR1 is LNHNV and CDR2 is YYDKDF (reference sequence). There are 13 residues in the CDR3. Between the trimmed V and J ends, which lost 0 bases and 4 bases, there was a span of 7 bases. The full variable domain, its missing parts supplied by reference TRBV15 and TRBJ2-7, is DAMVIQNPRYQVTQFGKPVTLSCSQTLNHNVMYWYQQKSSQAPKLLFHYYDKDFNNEADTPDNFQSRRPNTSFCFLDIRSPGLGDTAMYLCATSRDWTYEQYFGPGTRLTVT.

V and J are TRBV4-2 and TRBJ2-1; 10 bases map to TRBD2. From germline, CDR1 is LGHNA and CDR2 YNFKEQ. CDR3 length equals 18 residues. V gave up 0 bases and J gave up 9 bases; unmatched junction bases: 14. DNA of the CDR3: TGTGCCAGCAGCCAAGAAGTTATGTCTAGCGGGAGAGGCGGTGAGCAGTTCTTC. Protein sequence: CASSQEVMSSGRGGEQFF.

In its sample, this clonotype was seen a few times. This chain links TRBV20-1 with TRBJ1-1, with D perhaps matching TRBD1 (5 bases). V lost 0 bases to trimming and J lost 1 base, with 9 bases between them. Per germline, CDR1 DFQATT and CDR2 SNEGSKA (reference sequence). The CDR3 covers 14 residues. CDR3 coding DNA: TGCAGTGCTAGAGATCCCACAGGGAACACTGAAGCTTTCTTT. Its protein product is CSARDPTGNTEAFF.

The chain is built from TRBV18 and TRBJ2-7; no clear D gene. V lost 0 bases and J 6 bases, leaving 6 bases between the germline ends. The germline V gene encodes CDR1 KGHSH and CDR2 LQKENI. The CDR3 length is 12 residues. CDR3 region: CASSPPMGEQYF. CDR3 DNA sequence: TGTGCCAGCTCACCACCGATGGGCGAGCAGTACTTC.

This clonotype was counted only a few times. The chain employs TRBV5-1 and TRBJ2-5; D might be TRBD2 (5 bases). Germline CDR1 and CDR2: SGHRS and YFSETQ. This CDR3 is built from 14 residues. The germline V and J ends were trimmed by 2 bases and 2 bases, with 10 bases remaining between them. CDR3 sequence reads: CASSFPAAQETQYF. The CDR3 DNA reads TGCGCCAGCAGCTTCCCAGCGGCGCAAGAGACCCAGTACTTC.

This clonotype was found a few times. The chain combines TRBV6-6 with TRBJ1-2; D possibly corresponds to TRBD1 (6 bases). Looked up from germline, CDR1 is MNHNY and CDR2 is SVGAGI (reference sequence). The CDR3 length is 15 residues. Trimming left V 4 bases short and J 5 bases short, with 17 bases between. CDR3 protein: CASSSSGGPLYGYTF. Written as DNA, the CDR3 is TGTGCCAGCAGTTCCTCCGGGGGGCCCCTGTATGGCTACACCTTC.

The chain uses TRBV11-2 and TRBJ1-2; the D gene is possibly TRBD1 (5 bases). Per germline, CDR1 SGHAT and CDR2 FQNNGV. The CDR3 has 17 residues. V was trimmed by 1 base and J by 2 bases, leaving 17 bases between them. In DNA, the CDR3 is TGTGCCAGCAGCTTAGGGGGTTGGGAGGGACCAAACTATGGCTACACCTTC. This translates into CASSLGGWEGPNYGYTF.

The chain is built from TRBV11-3 and TRBJ1-5; TRBD1 is a possible D gene (6 bases). Germline assignment: CDR1 SGHNT and CDR2 YENEEA. The CDR3 is made up of 17 amino acids. V was cut by 0 bases and J by 1 base, with 13 bases left in between. CDR3 in DNA: TGTGCCAGCAGCTTAGATCCGGGGGGCAGGAGCAATCAGCCCCAGCATTTT. Translated: CASSLDPGGRSNQPQHF.

This clonotype was found a few times. CDR3 protein: CASSLALDSPRTFF. In DNA form, the CDR3 reads TGCGCCAGCAGCTTGGCCTTGGACAGTCCGAGGACTTTCTTT. The V gene is TRBV5-1, the J gene TRBJ1-1, with D possibly matching TRBD1 (6 bases). The CDR3 contains 14 residues. Looked up from germline, CDR1 is SGHRS and CDR2 is YFSETQ. V lost 0 bases and J 12 bases, leaving 18 bases between the germline ends. The entire variable domain, with the rest obtained from reference TRBV5-1 and TRBJ1-1, is as follows: KAGVTQTPRYLIKTRGQQVTLSCSPISGHRSVSWYQQTPGQGLQFLFEYFSETQRNKGNFPGRFSGRQFSNSRSEMNVSTLELGDSALYLCASSLALDSPRTFFGQGTRLTVV.